The source of this T cell receptor (beta chain) is a study of early T cells in non-severe SARS-CoV-2 infection. As for the study in general: Investigators sequenced bulk RNA drawn from unsorted whole blood, and chains remained unpaired.

CDR1 is MDHEN, CDR2 SYDVKM, per germline. Trimming removed 5 bases at V and 0 bases at J, with 15 bases between. The length of the CDR3 is 16 residues. Individual cDNA molecules each received unique molecular identifiers attached to them. TCRdb used MiXCR to reprocess the 5' RACE reads, holding one entry per CDR3 protein. This sample has tens of thousands of distinct CDR3 sequences, with 14% found just once. The TCR originated in an adult who was a healthcare worker with PCR-confirmed SARS-CoV-2 infection or an uninfected control (not recorded which). Sample: whole blood, taken at baseline. The chain employs TRBV28 and TRBJ2-3; TRBD2 might be the D (6 bases). CDR3 in DNA: TGTGCCAGCAGTCCCACCTCAGCGGGTAGCACAGATACGCAGTATTTT. Amino acids: CASSPTSAGSTDTQYF. The variable domain in full, completed from reference TRBV28 and TRBJ2-3, reads DVKVTQSSRYLVKRTGEKVFLECVQDMDHENMFWYRQDPGLGLRLIYFSYDVKMKEKGDIPEGYSVSREKKERFSLILESASTNQTSMYLCASSPTSAGSTDTQYFGPGTRLTVL.